These 2 T cell receptor beta chains share one sample of origin, sequenced in a study of T cell responses to AZD1222 COVID-19 vaccine. Libraries were prepared by immunoSEQ multiplex PCR; TCRdb keeps only in-frame clonotypes and omits some of them. The data hold 95,000 to 100,000 clones, with about 92% observed a single time. The sample here was peripheral blood, taken on day 0 of AZD1222 vaccination. These receptors all come from an adult in good health.

The chain recombines TRBV10-2 with TRBJ1-2, with TRBD1 as a possible D gene (5 bases). In germline, CDR1 is WSHSY, CDR2 SAAADI. V lost 10 bases and J lost 6, with 18 bases in between. The CDR3 extends over 13 amino acids. CDR3 residues: CANTNAPRDGYTF. CDR3 sequence (DNA): TGCGCCAACACCAACGCCCCCAGGGATGGCTACACCTTC.

This clone was detected once. V usage is TRBV3-1 (or the pseudogene TRBV3-2) and J usage is TRBJ1-4; 10 bases agree with TRBD1. The V and J ends lost 4 bases and 7 bases, in that order; junction bases with no gene match: 3. The CDR3 extends over 14 amino acids. Germline V CDR1 and CDR2: LGHDT, YNNKEL (reference sequence). In DNA form, the CDR3 reads TGTGCCAGCAGCCGACAGGGGGCGCTTGAAAAACTGTTTTTT. Translation: CASSRQGALEKLFF.